Sequencing of this T cell receptor beta chain was carried out in a study of blood T cell repertoires in COVID-19. Study-wide context: The United States, Italy and Spain supplied acute and convalescent COVID-19 samples. PBMCs, B-cell-depleted T cells, or T cells were the source of the cDNA or gDNA that made up the material.

Per the authors' pipeline: Nucleated cell number was recorded as an estimate derived from reference gene primer amplification. Assay: immunoSEQ multiplex PCR; the TCRdb copy retains only in-frame clones and omits some. V, J and clone size are those of that table, while D and trimming were read from the DNA. The sample has about 50,000 clones, 75% to 90% seen once. The receptor's source is a man between 60 and 75 years old with acute or convalescent COVID-19. Sequencing was done on a sample of peripheral blood.

CDR3 bases: TGTGCCAGCAGCTTAGGGGCAGGGGGAGAGACCCAGTACTTC. Translation gives CASSLGAGGETQYF. The V and J genes are TRBV11-3 and TRBJ2-5; 7 bases fit TRBD1. The CDR3 contains 14 residues. V lost 1 base, J lost 4 bases, and 3 bases stayed unmatched. The germline gives CDR1 SGHNT, CDR2 YENEEA.